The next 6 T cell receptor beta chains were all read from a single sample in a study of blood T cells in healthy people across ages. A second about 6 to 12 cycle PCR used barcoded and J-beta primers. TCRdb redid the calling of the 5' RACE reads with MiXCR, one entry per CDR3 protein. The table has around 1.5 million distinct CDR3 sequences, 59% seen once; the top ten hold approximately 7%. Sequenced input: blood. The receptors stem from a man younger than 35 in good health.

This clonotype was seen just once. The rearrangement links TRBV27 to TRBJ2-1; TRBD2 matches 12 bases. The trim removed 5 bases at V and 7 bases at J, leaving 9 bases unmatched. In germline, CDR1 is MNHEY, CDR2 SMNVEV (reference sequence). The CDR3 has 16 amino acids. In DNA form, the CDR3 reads TGTGCCAGCAGTGGGGCCACTAGCGGGAGGAGGAATGAGCAGTTCTTC. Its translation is CASSGATSGRRNEQFF.

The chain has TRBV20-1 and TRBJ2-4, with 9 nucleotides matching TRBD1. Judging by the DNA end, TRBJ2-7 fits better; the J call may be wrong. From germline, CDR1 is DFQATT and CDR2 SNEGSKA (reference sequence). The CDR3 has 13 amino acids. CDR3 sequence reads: CSAGTGSTYEQYF. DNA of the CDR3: TGCAGTGCTGGGACAGGGTCAACCTACGAGCAGTACTTC.

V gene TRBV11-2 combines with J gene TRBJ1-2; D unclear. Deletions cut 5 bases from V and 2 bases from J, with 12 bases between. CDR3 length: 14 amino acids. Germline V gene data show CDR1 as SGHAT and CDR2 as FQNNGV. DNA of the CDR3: TGTGCCAGCAGCGTAGTGAACAGCAACTATGGCTACACCTTC. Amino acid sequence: CASSVVNSNYGYTF.

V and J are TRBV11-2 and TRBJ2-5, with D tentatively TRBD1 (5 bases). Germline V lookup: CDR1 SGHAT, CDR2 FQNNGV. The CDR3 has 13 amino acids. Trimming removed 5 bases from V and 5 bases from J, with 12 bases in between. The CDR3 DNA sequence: TGTGCCAGCAGCGTAGGGGTTGCGGAGACCCAGTACTTC. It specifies CASSVGVAETQYF. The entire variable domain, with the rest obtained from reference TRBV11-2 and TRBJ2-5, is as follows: EAGVAQSPRYKIIEKRQSVAFWCNPISGHATLYWYQQILGQGPKLLIQFQNNGVVDDSQLPKDRFSAERLKGVDSTLKIQPAKLEDSAVYLCASSVGVAETQYFGPGTRLLVL.

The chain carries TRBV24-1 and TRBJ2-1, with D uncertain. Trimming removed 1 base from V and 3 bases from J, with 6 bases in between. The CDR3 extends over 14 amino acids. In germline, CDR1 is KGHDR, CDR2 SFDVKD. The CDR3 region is CATSDLSSYNEQFF. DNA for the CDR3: TGTGCCACCAGTGATTTAAGCAGCTACAATGAGCAGTTCTTC.

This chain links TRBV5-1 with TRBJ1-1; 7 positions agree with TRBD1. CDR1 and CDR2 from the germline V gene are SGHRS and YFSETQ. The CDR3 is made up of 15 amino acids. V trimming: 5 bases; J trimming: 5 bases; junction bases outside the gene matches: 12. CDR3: CASRLTGSPGTEAFF. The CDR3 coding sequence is TGCGCCAGCAGGCTGACAGGGAGCCCCGGGACTGAAGCTTTCTTT.